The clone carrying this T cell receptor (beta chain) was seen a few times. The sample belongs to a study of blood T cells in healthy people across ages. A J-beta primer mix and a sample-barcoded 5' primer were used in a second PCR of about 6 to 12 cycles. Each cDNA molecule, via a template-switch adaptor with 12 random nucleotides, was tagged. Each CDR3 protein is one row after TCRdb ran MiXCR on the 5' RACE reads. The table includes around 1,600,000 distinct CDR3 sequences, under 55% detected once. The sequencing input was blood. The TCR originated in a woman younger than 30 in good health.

The CDR3 DNA is TGTGCCAGCAGTAACCCTTTAAGCGGCGAGCAGTACTTC. Its protein product is CASSNPLSGEQYF. This chain joins TRBV6-6 and TRBJ2-7, with D perhaps matching TRBD2 (5 bases). V was shortened by 5 bases and J by 6 bases, with 14 bases between the two germline ends. CDR3 length equals 13 residues. The germline CDR1 and CDR2 sequences are MNHNY and SVGAGI (reference sequence).